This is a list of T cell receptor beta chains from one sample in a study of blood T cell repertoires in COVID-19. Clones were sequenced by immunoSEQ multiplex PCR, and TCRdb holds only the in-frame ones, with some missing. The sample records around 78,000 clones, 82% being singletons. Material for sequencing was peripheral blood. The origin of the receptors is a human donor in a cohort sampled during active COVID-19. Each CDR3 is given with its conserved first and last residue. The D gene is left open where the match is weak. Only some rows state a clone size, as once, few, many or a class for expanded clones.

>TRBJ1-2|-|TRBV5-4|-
TGTGCCAGCAGATCACAGGAAGATGGCTACACCTTC
CASRSQEDGYTF
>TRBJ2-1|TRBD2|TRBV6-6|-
TGTGCCAGCAGTCCCCGCAGGCGGGAGGAGCAGTTCTTC
CASSPRRREEQFF
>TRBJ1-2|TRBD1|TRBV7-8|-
TGTGCCAGCACCGGGGGGGACAGGGGGCTCGGTGGCTACACCTTC
CASTGGDRGLGGYTF
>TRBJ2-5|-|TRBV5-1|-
TGCGCCAGCAGCTTGGTTCCAGGGCCTAGTGAGACCCAGTACTTC
CASSLVPGPSETQYF
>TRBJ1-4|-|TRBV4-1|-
TGCGCCAGCAGCCAACGGAGAACTAATGAAAAACTGTTTTTT
CASSQRRTNEKLFF
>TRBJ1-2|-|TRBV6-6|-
TGTGCCAGCACTCTGGGACAAATACTCGATGGCTACACCTTC
CASTLGQILDGYTF
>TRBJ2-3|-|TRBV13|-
TGTGCCAGCAGCCCCCGGACAGCTTACACAGATACGCAGTATTTT
CASSPRTAYTDTQYF
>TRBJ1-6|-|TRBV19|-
TGTGCCAGTAGTACCAGACAAAGCTCCTATAATTCACCCCTCCACTTT
CASSTRQSSYNSPLHF
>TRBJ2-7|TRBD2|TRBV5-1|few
TGCGCCAGCAGTCGGACTAGCGGGGGGAGCTCCTACGAGCAGTACTTC
CASSRTSGGSSYEQYF
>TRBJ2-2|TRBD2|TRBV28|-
TGTGCCAGCAGGCTACTAGCGGGGGGGCAGGAGCTGTTTTTT
CASRLLAGGQELFF
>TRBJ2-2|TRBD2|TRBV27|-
TGTGCCAGCAGTTTAGCGCGGGGGGGCTCCGGGGAGCTGTTTTTT
CASSLARGGSGELFF
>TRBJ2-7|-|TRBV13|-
TGTGCCAGCAGCTTTTCAGGGTCATTCCGCTACGAGCAGTACTTC
CASSFSGSFRYEQYF
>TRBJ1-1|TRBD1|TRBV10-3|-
TGTGCCACACAGACACAGGGGGGGAACACTGAAGCTTTCTTT
CATQTQGGNTEAFF
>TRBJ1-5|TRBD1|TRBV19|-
TGTGCCAGTAGTATGTACAGACAGGGAACGGGTCAGCCCCAGCATTTT
CASSMYRQGTGQPQHF
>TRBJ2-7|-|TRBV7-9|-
TGTGCCAGCAGCACAGGGTCCCCATCCTACGAGCAGTACTTC
CASSTGSPSYEQYF
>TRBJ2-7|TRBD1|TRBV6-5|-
TGTGCCAGCATGCGGGACAGGGTAACGTGGGAGCAGTACTTC
CASMRDRVTWEQYF
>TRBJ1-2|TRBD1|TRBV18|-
TGTGCCAGCACTAACAGGGGGCAGAATGGCTACACCTTC
CASTNRGQNGYTF
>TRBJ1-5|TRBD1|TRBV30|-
TGTGCCTGGAGTCGAACGGGACAGGGAAATCAGCCCCAGCATTTT
CAWSRTGQGNQPQHF
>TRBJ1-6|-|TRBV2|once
TGTGCCAGCAGGAGAGCTTCAGGTTCTAATTCACCCCTCCACTTT
CASRRASGSNSPLHF
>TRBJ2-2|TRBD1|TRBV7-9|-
TGTGCCAGCAGCTTGACAGGGACGAGCACCGGGGAGCTGTTTTTT
CASSLTGTSTGELFF
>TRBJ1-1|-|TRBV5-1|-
TGCGCCAGCAGCTTTCCACAGGGTGATTCCACTGAAGCTTTCTTT
CASSFPQGDSTEAFF
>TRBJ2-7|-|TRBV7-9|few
TGTGCCAGCAGCTTAGGACAATGGACAGAGCGCTCCTACGAGCAGTACTTC
CASSLGQWTERSYEQYF
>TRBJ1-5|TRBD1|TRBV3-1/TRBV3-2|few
TGTGCCAGCAGCCAAGATGGGCAAGACAGGGGTCGCAATCAGCCCCAGCATTTT
CASSQDGQDRGRNQPQHF
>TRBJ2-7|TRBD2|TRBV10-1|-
TGCGCCAGCAGTAAAGGACTAGCGGGAGTGCAGTACTTC
CASSKGLAGVQYF